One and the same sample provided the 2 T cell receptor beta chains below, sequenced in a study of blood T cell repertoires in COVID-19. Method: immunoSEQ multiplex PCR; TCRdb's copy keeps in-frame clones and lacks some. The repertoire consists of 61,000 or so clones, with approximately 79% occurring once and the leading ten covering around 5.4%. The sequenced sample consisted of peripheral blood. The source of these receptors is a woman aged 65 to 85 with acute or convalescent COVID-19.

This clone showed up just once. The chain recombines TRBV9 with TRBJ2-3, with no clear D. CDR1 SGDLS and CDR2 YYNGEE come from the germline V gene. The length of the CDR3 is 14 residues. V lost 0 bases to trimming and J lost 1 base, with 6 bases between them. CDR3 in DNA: TGTGCCAGCAGCGTAGGAGTTGGCACAGATACGCAGTATTTT. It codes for CASSVGVGTDTQYF.

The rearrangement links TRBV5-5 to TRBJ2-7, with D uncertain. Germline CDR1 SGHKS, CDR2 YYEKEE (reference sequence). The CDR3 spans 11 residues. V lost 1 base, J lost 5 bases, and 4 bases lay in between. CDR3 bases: TGTGCCAGCAGCTTGTATAACGAGCAGTACTTC. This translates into CASSLYNEQYF.